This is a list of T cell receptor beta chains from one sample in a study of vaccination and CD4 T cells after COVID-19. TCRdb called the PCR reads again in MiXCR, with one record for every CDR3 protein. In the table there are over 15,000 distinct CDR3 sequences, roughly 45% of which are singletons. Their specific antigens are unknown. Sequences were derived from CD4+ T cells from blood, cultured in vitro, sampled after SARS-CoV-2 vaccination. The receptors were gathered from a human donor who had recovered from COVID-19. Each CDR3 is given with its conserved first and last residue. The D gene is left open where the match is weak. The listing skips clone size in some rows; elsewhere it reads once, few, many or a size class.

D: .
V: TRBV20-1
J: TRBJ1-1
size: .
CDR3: CSARGSGIAEAFF
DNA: TGCAGTGCTAGAGGATCAGGGATCGCTGAAGCTTTCTTT

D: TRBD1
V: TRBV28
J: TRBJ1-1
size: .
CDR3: CASSPWTGENTEAFF
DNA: TGTGCCAGCAGTCCTTGGACAGGGGAGAACACTGAAGCTTTCTTT

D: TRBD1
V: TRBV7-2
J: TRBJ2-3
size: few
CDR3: CASNRDRGTDTQYF
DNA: TGTGCCAGCAACCGGGACAGGGGAACAGATACGCAGTATTTT

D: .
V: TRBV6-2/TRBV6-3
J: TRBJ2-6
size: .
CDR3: CASSYDSSGANVLTF
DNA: TGTGCCAGCAGTTACGACAGCTCTGGGGCCAACGTCCTGACTTTC

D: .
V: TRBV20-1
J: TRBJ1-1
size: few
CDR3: CSAKQDMNTEAFF
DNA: TGCAGTGCGAAACAGGACATGAACACTGAAGCTTTCTTT

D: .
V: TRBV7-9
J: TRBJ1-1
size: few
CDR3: CASSLDTANTEAFF
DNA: TGTGCCAGCAGCTTAGATACAGCCAACACTGAAGCTTTCTTT

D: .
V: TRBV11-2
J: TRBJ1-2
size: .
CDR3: CASSSNLGGGYTF
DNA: TGTGCCAGCAGCTCAAACCTAGGAGGAGGCTACACCTTC

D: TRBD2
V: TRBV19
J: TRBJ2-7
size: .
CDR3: CASAYGRQGSEQYF
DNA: TGTGCCAGCGCTTACGGGAGGCAGGGTAGCGAGCAGTACTTC

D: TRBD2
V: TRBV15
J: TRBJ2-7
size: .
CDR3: CATSREGGRTTYEQYF
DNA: TGTGCCACCAGCAGAGAAGGCGGGAGGACCACCTACGAGCAGTACTTC

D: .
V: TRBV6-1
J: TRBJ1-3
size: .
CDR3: CASRMYTGTSGNTIYF
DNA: TGTGCCAGCAGGATGTACACCGGGACCTCTGGAAACACCATATATTTT

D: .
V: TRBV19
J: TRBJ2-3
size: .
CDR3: CASSESDTQYF
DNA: TGTGCCAGTAGTGAGTCGGATACGCAGTATTTT

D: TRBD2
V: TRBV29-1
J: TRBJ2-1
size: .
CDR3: CSVDRSGVSDEQFF
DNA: TGCAGCGTTGACCGGAGCGGGGTAAGCGATGAGCAGTTCTTC

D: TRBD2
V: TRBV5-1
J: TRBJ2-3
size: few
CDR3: CASSVLAGNLDTQYF
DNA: TGCGCCAGCAGCGTATTAGCGGGAAATCTTGATACGCAGTATTTT

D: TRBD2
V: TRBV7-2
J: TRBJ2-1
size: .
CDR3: CASSLILAVNEQFF
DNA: TGTGCCAGCAGCTTAATACTAGCGGTCAATGAGCAGTTCTTC

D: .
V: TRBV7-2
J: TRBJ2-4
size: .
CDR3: CASSFSPAKNIQYF
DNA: TGTGCCAGCAGCTTTAGCCCAGCCAAAAACATTCAGTACTTC

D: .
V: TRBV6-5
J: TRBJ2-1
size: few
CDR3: CASSYGNEQFF
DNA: TGTGCCAGCAGTTACGGTAATGAGCAGTTCTTC

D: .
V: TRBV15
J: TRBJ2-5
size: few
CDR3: CATSSGALGIQETQYF
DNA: TGTGCCACCAGCAGCGGAGCGCTGGGGATCCAAGAGACCCAGTACTTC

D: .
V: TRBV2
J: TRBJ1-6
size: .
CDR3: CASSEDARTYNSPLHF
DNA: TGTGCCAGCAGTGAAGACGCCCGAACCTATAATTCACCCCTCCACTTT

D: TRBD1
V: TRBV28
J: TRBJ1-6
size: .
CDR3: CASSSGQGNSPLHF
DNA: TGTGCCAGCAGCTCAGGACAGGGTAATTCACCCCTCCACTTT

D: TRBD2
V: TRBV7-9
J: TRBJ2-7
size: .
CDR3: CASSFTSASEGQYF
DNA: TGTGCCAGCAGCTTTACTAGCGCTTCTGAGGGGCAGTACTTC

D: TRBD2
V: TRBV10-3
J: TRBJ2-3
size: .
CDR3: CAISLKTSGSIDTQYF
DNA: TGTGCCATCAGCCTCAAGACTAGCGGGAGCATAGATACGCAGTATTTT

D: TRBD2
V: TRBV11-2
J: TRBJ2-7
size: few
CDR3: CASSLSTGGLSYEQYF
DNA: TGTGCCAGCAGCTTATCGACGGGAGGGCTCTCCTACGAGCAGTACTTC

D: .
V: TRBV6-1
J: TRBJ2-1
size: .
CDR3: CATRSGDSYNEQFF
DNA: TGTGCCACCAGATCGGGAGACTCCTACAATGAGCAGTTCTTC

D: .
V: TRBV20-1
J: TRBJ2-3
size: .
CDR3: CSARVRGEGRDTQYF
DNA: TGCAGTGCTAGAGTTCGCGGCGAGGGGCGAGATACGCAGTATTTT

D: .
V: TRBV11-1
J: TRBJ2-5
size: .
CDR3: CASSFSPETGTQYF
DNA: TGTGCCAGCAGCTTTTCTCCGGAGACTGGGACCCAGTACTTC